Listed below are T cell receptor beta chains from one sample, sequenced in a study of T cell responses to AZD1222 COVID-19 vaccine. Data came from immunoSEQ multiplex PCR; TCRdb stores just in-frame clones and leaves some out. The sample shows 150,000 or so clones, approximately 88% of them seen only once. The specimen was peripheral blood, collected on day 0 of AZD1222 vaccination. The receptor set was obtained from an adult in good health. CDR3s include the opening cysteine and the closing phenylalanine or tryptophan. D genes are given only for firm matches. Some rows mark clone size as missing; the rest say once, few, many or name a class of expanded clone.

cdr3_nt cdr3_aa v_call clone_size j_call d_call
TGTGCCAGCAGTCTCTCTGGGCAGGGAGGATTTTCACCCCTCCACTTT CASSLSGQGGFSPLHF TRBV3-1/TRBV3-2 NA TRBJ1-6 NA
TGTGCCAGCAGTTTAGGGGGTCCTGAAGCTTTCTTT CASSLGGPEAFF TRBV12-3/TRBV12-4 few TRBJ1-1 NA
TGCGCCAGCAGCCCTGGGTTGGTTGGAAACACCATATATTTT CASSPGLVGNTIYF TRBV5-1 once TRBJ1-3 NA
TGCAGCGTAAACAGGGACGCGAACACCGGGGAGCTGTTTTTT CSVNRDANTGELFF TRBV29-1 NA TRBJ2-2 NA
TGTGCCAGTAGTATAGATCTCGGACAGGGCTCCTACGAGCAGTACTTC CASSIDLGQGSYEQYF TRBV19 NA TRBJ2-7 TRBD1
TGTGCCAGTACCGGGACAGGGGCCGGCTATGGCTACACCTTC CASTGTGAGYGYTF TRBV16 NA TRBJ1-2 TRBD1
TGCGCCAGCAGCACAGGACAACCAACTAATGAAAAACTGTTTTTT CASSTGQPTNEKLFF TRBV5-1 NA TRBJ1-4 NA
TGTGCCAGCAGTTTATCCTGGGGGGCGATACACGAGCAGTACTTC CASSLSWGAIHEQYF TRBV27 NA TRBJ2-7 NA
TGTGCCAGCAGCTCCTGGACAGGAGACCAGGGTAACTATGGCTACACCTTC CASSSWTGDQGNYGYTF TRBV3-1/TRBV3-2 once TRBJ1-2 TRBD1
TGCGCCAGCAGCTCCAGGGTAGGGACTGAAGCTTTCTTT CASSSRVGTEAFF TRBV5-1 once TRBJ1-1 NA
TGCGCCAGCAGCCCAGGACCCCACTACGAGCAGTACTTC CASSPGPHYEQYF TRBV5-1 NA TRBJ2-7 NA
TGTGCCAGCAGCTTCACGACGGGCGGCGCCTACGAGCAGTACTTC CASSFTTGGAYEQYF TRBV5-4 NA TRBJ2-7 NA
TGTGCCAGCAGTTACCCTTCTGGGGCGCCAGGGAGAGAGGAAGGCTACACCTTC CASSYPSGAPGREEGYTF TRBV6-2/TRBV6-3 NA TRBJ1-2 NA
TGTGCCAGCAGCCTCCGGACACAGGGAAGAGGTACCGGGGAGCTGTTTTTT CASSLRTQGRGTGELFF TRBV5-6 once TRBJ2-2 NA
TGTGCCACCAGCAGAGATTCGGGCGTTGGGGGGACCCAGTACTTC CATSRDSGVGGTQYF TRBV15 NA TRBJ2-5 NA
TGTGCCAGCAGGAAACCTACAGGATCTAACGCTGAAGCTTTCTTT CASRKPTGSNAEAFF TRBV6-5 NA TRBJ1-1 NA
TGTGCCAGTAGGCAACAGTCAACACGGGCTAACTATGGCTACACCTTC CASRQQSTRANYGYTF TRBV19 NA TRBJ1-2 NA
TGTGCCACCCAAAAAGGGGGACAGGGTGACGCAGATACGCAGTATTTT CATQKGGQGDADTQYF TRBV10-3 once TRBJ2-3 TRBD1
TGTGCCAGCAGTTACTACAGTAATCAGCCCCAGCATTTT CASSYYSNQPQHF TRBV6-5 few TRBJ1-5 NA
TGTGCCAGTAGTCCGATAGAGGGGGGGGCAGATACGCAGTATTTT CASSPIEGGADTQYF TRBV19 NA TRBJ2-3 NA
TGTGCCAGCTCAGCCGGGACAGGGCCTGGTAATGAAAAACTGTTTTTT CASSAGTGPGNEKLFF TRBV18 NA TRBJ1-4 TRBD1
TGTGCCACCAGCAGGGAATGGGGGGGCGGCACTGAAGCTTTCTTT CATSREWGGGTEAFF TRBV15 NA TRBJ1-1 NA
TGTGCCAGCAGCTCCCCTGTTCGACAGGCCTTGGGCTCACCCCTCCACTTT CASSSPVRQALGSPLHF TRBV28 once TRBJ1-6 NA
TGTGCCAGCAGTTTGGACCGGACAGGTGGTGGCTACACCTTC CASSLDRTGGGYTF TRBV28 once TRBJ1-2 TRBD1
TGTGCCAGCGGCTCTAAGGTATCGCGTGGTCAGCCCCAGCATTTT CASGSKVSRGQPQHF TRBV6-5 NA TRBJ1-5 NA
TGTGCCAGCAGCATTGGTAGCTCCTATAATTCACCCCTCCACTTT CASSIGSSYNSPLHF TRBV7-2 NA TRBJ1-6 NA
TGCGCCAGCAGCCAGATGGAAGGGAACACCATATATTTT CASSQMEGNTIYF TRBV4-1 NA TRBJ1-3 NA
TGTGCCAGCAGTCCAATAGGGCGGAGGAACACTGAAGCTTTCTTT CASSPIGRRNTEAFF TRBV27 NA TRBJ1-1 NA
TGCAGCTTTCTAGGGAGGTTTGGTGAAAAACTGTTTTTT CSFLGRFGEKLFF TRBV29-1 NA TRBJ1-4 NA
TGTGCCAGCAGCTTACTGTCGGGTTACATGAACACTGAAGCTTTCTTT CASSLLSGYMNTEAFF TRBV7-9 NA TRBJ1-1 NA
TGTGCCAGCTCAAGTCTCGATAACTATGGCTACACCTTC CASSSLDNYGYTF TRBV18 NA TRBJ1-2 NA
TGTGCCAGCAGCCCCTCTCTAGCTGCCTCCTACAATGAGCAGTTCTTC CASSPSLAASYNEQFF TRBV9 NA TRBJ2-1 NA
TGTGCCAGCAGTTTAACCGCCTCTCGCTACACCTTC CASSLTASRYTF TRBV12-3/TRBV12-4 NA TRBJ1-2 NA
TGTGCCAGCAGCCCTCAGACTAGCGGGGGGGCACAAGAGACCCAGTACTTC CASSPQTSGGAQETQYF TRBV7-3 once TRBJ2-5 TRBD2
TGTGCCAGTAGTATTGGGTCCGGGACAGGGATGAGAAACATTCAGTACTTC CASSIGSGTGMRNIQYF TRBV19 NA TRBJ2-4 TRBD1
TGTGCCAGCTCAACGGACAGCCTTTATGGCTACACCTTC CASSTDSLYGYTF TRBV18 NA TRBJ1-2 NA
TGTGCCACCAGCAGAGACATGTCGGTAACTGAAGCTTTCTTT CATSRDMSVTEAFF TRBV15 few TRBJ1-1 NA
TGTGCCAGCAGCTCATCTGTAGGATGGCAGTTCTTC CASSSSVGWQFF TRBV9 NA TRBJ2-1 NA
TGTGCCATCAGTGAAGGGGGACAGGCTCCTGGCTACACCTTC CAISEGGQAPGYTF TRBV10-3 NA TRBJ1-2 TRBD1
TGTGCCAGCAGCCGTGACAGGGGGATAAGGAATGAAAAACTGTTTTTT CASSRDRGIRNEKLFF TRBV3-1/TRBV3-2 NA TRBJ1-4 TRBD1
TGTGCCAGCAGCGTACTGGGACACGGGAACACCGGGGAGCTGTTTTTT CASSVLGHGNTGELFF TRBV9 NA TRBJ2-2 NA
TGTGCCAGCCTTCCGGGAAATCGACAGCCCCAGCATTTT CASLPGNRQPQHF TRBV19 NA TRBJ1-5 NA
TGTGCCAGCAGCTTAGAGGTGGGGGGCGGCTATGGCTACACCTTC CASSLEVGGGYGYTF TRBV7-6 NA TRBJ1-2 NA
TGTGCCAGCAGTGACCCGGACACCATATATTTT CASSDPDTIYF TRBV2 NA TRBJ1-3 NA
TGTGCCACCAGTGATTTAGGTGGTCCGGGGACAGATACGCAGTATTTT CATSDLGGPGTDTQYF TRBV24-1 NA TRBJ2-3 NA
TGTGCCAGCACCTTCTCTACAGGGATCACTTATGGCTACACCTTC CASTFSTGITYGYTF TRBV5-6 NA TRBJ1-2 NA
TGTGCCAGCAGCCCAGGGGGGCGCTCCTACGAGCAGTACTTC CASSPGGRSYEQYF TRBV3-1/TRBV3-2 NA TRBJ2-7 NA
TGTGCCAGCACCAGACCCGGGACAGGGTATCAGCCCCAGCATTTT CASTRPGTGYQPQHF TRBV28 NA TRBJ1-5 TRBD1
TGTGCCAGCAGCAGGGGGGTAGGTAACTATGGCTACACCTTC CASSRGVGNYGYTF TRBV11-3 NA TRBJ1-2 NA
TGTGCCAGTCCGAGTCCGGGCTATGGCTACACCTTC CASPSPGYGYTF TRBV2 NA TRBJ1-2 NA
TGTGCCAGCAGGGGGACGGGGAGGGATGGCTACACCTTC CASRGTGRDGYTF TRBV2 NA TRBJ1-2 NA
TGCGCCAGCAGCTTCACCGGGGCGCCCAATGAGCAGTTCTTC CASSFTGAPNEQFF TRBV5-1 NA TRBJ2-1 NA
TGTGCCTGGAGAGGACTAGCGGGGGTAGGGTATTTT CAWRGLAGVGYF TRBV30 NA TRBJ2-3 TRBD2
TGTGCCAGCAGCCAAGGGTTCCTTACTGAAGCTTTCTTT CASSQGFLTEAFF TRBV2 NA TRBJ1-1 NA
TGTGCCAGCAGCCAAGCCGGCTGGGGTTGGTCACCCCTCCACTTT CASSQAGWGWSPLHF TRBV3-1/TRBV3-2 NA TRBJ1-6 NA
TGTGCCAGTAGGGACATGGTTGGCTACACCTTC CASRDMVGYTF TRBV27 NA TRBJ1-2 NA
TGCGCCAGCAGTGAACCCCATACTAACTATGGCTACACCTTC CASSEPHTNYGYTF TRBV10-1 NA TRBJ1-2 NA